Below are 15 T cell receptor beta chains sequenced from a single sample in a study of blood T cells in healthy people across ages (dated by TCRdb to the mid-2010s). The library was prepared using 5' RACE. A second PCR of about 7 to 12 cycles was run with a J-beta primer mix and a sample-barcoded 5' primer. TCRdb trimmed public reads at Q25 via fastp, called clones via MiXCR and kept in-frame beta chains. Each CDR3 protein appears once, grouped with its most common genes and DNA. Across this sample there are fewer than 2 million distinct CDR3 sequences, with about two fifths seen only once. The leading ten clones occupy 23% of the sample. Sequenced sample: blood. Source of these receptors: a human donor in good health.

Turning to this clonotype: One end of the junction varies from germline; a read error may be responsible. The rearrangement joins TRBV29-1 to TRBJ2-5; 13 bases agree with TRBD2. Per the germline V gene, CDR1 is SQVTM and CDR2 is ANQGSEA. This CDR3 region has 14 residues. CDR3 sequence reads: CGVSGTSGEETQYF. CDR3 DNA: TGCGGCGTTTCCGGGACTAGCGGGGAGGAGACCCAGTACTTC.

The chain carries TRBV7-2 and TRBJ2-1, with TRBD2 identical over 8 bases. The V gene's germline CDR1 is SGHTA and CDR2 FQGNSA. The CDR3 extends over 14 amino acids. V trimming: 1 base; J trimming: 8 bases; junction bases outside the gene matches: 4. The CDR3 sequence: CASSLGGTRDEQFF. In nucleotides, the CDR3 is TGTGCCAGCAGCTTAGGGGGGACTAGAGATGAGCAGTTCTTC.

The V gene is TRBV20-1, the J gene TRBJ2-7; the match to TRBD2 covers 10 bases. Germline V CDR1 and CDR2: DFQATT, SNEGSKA (reference sequence). The junction had 7 bases not matched to a gene; V was cut back by 0 bases and J by 2 bases. The CDR3 runs to 16 residues. As DNA, the CDR3 is TGCAGTGCTAGAGATCTCACGGGACTAGCGCCCTACGAGCAGTACTTC. As protein: CSARDLTGLAPYEQYF.

V usage is TRBV20-1 and J usage is TRBJ2-1, with a weak D call TRBD2 (5 bases). CDR1 is DFQATT, CDR2 SNEGSKA, per germline (reference sequence). This CDR3 is 15 amino acids long. V was cut by 3 bases and J by 1 base, with 13 bases left in between. The CDR3 is CSASPPTKSYNEQFF. CDR3 nucleotides: TGCAGTGCTAGTCCCCCGACTAAATCCTACAATGAGCAGTTCTTC.

This CDR3 is CASSLEIGGYGYTF. The CDR3 DNA reads as TGTGCCAGCAGCTTAGAGATAGGGGGCTACGGCTACACCTTC. V and J are TRBV7-2 and TRBJ1-2, with 7 positions matching TRBD1. The CDR3 has 14 amino acids. Losses at the gene ends were 1 base for V and 8 bases for J; bases not matched to a gene: 7. Per the germline V gene, CDR1 is SGHTA and CDR2 is FQGNSA.

About this clonotype: The junction and the germline gene differ at one end; a read error may be behind it. The chain recombines TRBV30 with TRBJ2-3; D ambiguous. CDR1 GTSNPN and CDR2 SVGIG come from the germline V gene (reference sequence). This CDR3 comprises 11 residues. The CDR3 DNA is TGTGCCCGGAGAGAGACAGATACGCAGTATTTT. It encodes CARRETDTQYF.

The rearrangement joins TRBV10-3 to TRBJ2-1; the D call may be TRBD1 or TRBD2 (5 bases each). Germline V gene data show CDR1 as ENHRY and CDR2 as SYGVKD. V gave up 7 bases and J gave up 2 bases, with 15 bases separating them. The CDR3 runs to 15 residues. The CDR3 DNA reads as TGTGCCATCAAAGGGACGGCAAGTACCTACAATGAGCAGTTCTTC. Encoded protein: CAIKGTASTYNEQFF.

CDR3: CASISGLPNYEQYF. As DNA, the CDR3 is TGTGCCAGCATTTCGGGCCTTCCAAACTATGAGCAGTACTTC. The rearrangement links TRBV6-1 to TRBJ2-7; D unresolved. CDR1 is MNHNS and CDR2 is SASEGT in the germline V gene. This CDR3 has 14 residues. Trimming cost V 7 bases and J 7 bases, with 20 bases left between them.

V and J are TRBV7-3 and TRBJ1-1; D is possibly TRBD1 (6 bases). V was pared by 0 bases and J by 5 bases, with 13 bases between. The CDR3 is 15 amino acids. Germline values: CDR1 SGHTA, CDR2 FQGTGA. The CDR3 nucleotides are TGTGCCAGCAGCTTAACCGGCAGAGGGGGAACTGAAGCTTTCTTT. The encoded protein is CASSLTGRGGTEAFF.

The chain joins TRBV3-1 to TRBJ1-2; D might be TRBD1 (5 bases). This CDR3 comprises 12 residues. Trimming stripped 1 base from V and 7 bases from J, with 7 bases between. CDR1 LGHDT and CDR2 YNNKEL come from the germline V gene (reference sequence). The CDR3 DNA follows: TGTGCCAGCAGCCAAGCGGGGGGTGGCTACACCTTC. It translates to CASSQAGGGYTF.

This clonotype came up a few times. The chain employs TRBV14 and TRBJ2-3; D is possibly TRBD2 (6 bases). CDR1 and CDR2 (germline): SGHDN, FVKESK. V gave up 3 bases and J gave up 0 bases, with 16 bases separating them. The CDR3 totals 17 residues. The CDR3 reads CASSHVLALRSTDTQYF. In DNA, the CDR3 is TGTGCCAGCAGCCACGTCCTAGCGCTACGGAGCACAGATACGCAGTATTTT.

This chain uses TRBV11-2 with TRBJ2-3; 11 bases are shared with TRBD2. Germline CDR1 SGHAT, CDR2 FQNNGV. This CDR3 region has 16 residues. The ends lost 3 bases at V and 6 bases at J; junction bases unmatched: 8. CDR3 DNA sequence: TGTGCCAGCAGCTTTAGCGGGGGGGCCCCCATTGATACGCAGTATTTT. This translates into CASSFSGGAPIDTQYF.

This chain links TRBV6-6 with TRBJ1-6; D remains unclear. The germline CDR1 and CDR2 sequences are MNHNY and SVGAGI (reference sequence). The V and J ends lost 6 bases and 14 bases respectively, with 17 bases between them. The CDR3 extends over 13 amino acids. CDR3 residues: CASSSHTNLALHF. CDR3 in DNA: TGTGCCAGCAGCTCCCATACTAATTTGGCCCTCCACTTT.

V gene TRBV29-1 combines with J gene TRBJ2-1, with no clear D. V dropped 4 bases and J dropped 3 bases, with 19 bases sitting between them. The CDR3 consists of 16 residues. The germline CDR1 and CDR2 sequences are SQVTM and ANQGSEA. CDR3 amino acids: CSVVGQALNYYNEQFF. DNA of the CDR3: TGCAGCGTTGTAGGGCAGGCACTAAACTACTACAATGAGCAGTTCTTC.

The chain is built from TRBV7-9 and TRBJ1-2; no firm D call. The CDR3 has 12 amino acids. Looked up from germline, CDR1 is SEHNR and CDR2 is FQNEAQ (reference sequence). Trimming pared 5 bases from V and 8 bases from J, leaving 12 bases between. CDR3 in DNA: TGTGCCAGCAGCGCATTCGGGGAAGGCTACACCTTC. It yields the protein CASSAFGEGYTF.